The rows below give T cell receptor beta chains drawn from one sample of a study of blood T cell repertoires in COVID-19. Assay: immunoSEQ multiplex PCR; the TCRdb copy retains only in-frame clones and omits some. This table has over 120,000 clones, 75% to 85% appearing once. Sequenced input: peripheral blood. These receptors originate from a woman over 75 with active or convalescent COVID-19. Both conserved end residues are part of each CDR3. The D gene is left open where the match is weak. A row's size may be missing; if present it is once, few, many or a size class.

D gene: TRBD1; J gene: TRBJ2-7; V gene: TRBV28; clone size: .; CDR3 DNA: TGTGCCAGCAGCCCCATTGGGACAGGATCCTACGAGCAGTACTTC; CDR3 protein: CASSPIGTGSYEQYF
D gene: .; J gene: TRBJ2-3; V gene: TRBV24-1; clone size: .; CDR3 DNA: TGTGCCACCAGTGATTTGCGGGATCTGGTTACGCAGTATTTT; CDR3 protein: CATSDLRDLVTQYF
D gene: .; J gene: TRBJ2-5; V gene: TRBV3-1/TRBV3-2; clone size: .; CDR3 DNA: TGTGCCAGCATCCGAAGAGTTAACAGCCAAGAGACCCAGTACTTC; CDR3 protein: CASIRRVNSQETQYF
D gene: TRBD1; J gene: TRBJ1-2; V gene: TRBV5-1; clone size: .; CDR3 DNA: TGCGCCAGCAGCCCTGACAGGGGGCTGGGAGGCTACACCTTC; CDR3 protein: CASSPDRGLGGYTF
D gene: TRBD1; J gene: TRBJ1-5; V gene: TRBV6-6; clone size: .; CDR3 DNA: TGTGCCAGCAGTTATTTTGGACAGGGTTCAAGTCAGCCCCAGCATTTT; CDR3 protein: CASSYFGQGSSQPQHF
D gene: .; J gene: TRBJ2-1; V gene: TRBV3-1/TRBV3-2; clone size: .; CDR3 DNA: TGTGCCAGCAGCCAAGACCTCATAGGACTTGACAATGAGCAGTTCTTC; CDR3 protein: CASSQDLIGLDNEQFF
D gene: .; J gene: TRBJ2-5; V gene: TRBV19; clone size: .; CDR3 DNA: TGTGCCAGTAGTAGGGGCCGCGGGATCCAAGAGACCCAGTACTTC; CDR3 protein: CASSRGRGIQETQYF
D gene: .; J gene: TRBJ1-1; V gene: TRBV6-4; clone size: .; CDR3 DNA: TGTGCCAGCAGTGACGGACGAGACAGTACCCGTGAAGCTTTCTTT; CDR3 protein: CASSDGRDSTREAFF
D gene: .; J gene: TRBJ1-2; V gene: TRBV29-1; clone size: few; CDR3 DNA: TGCAGCGTGAAAGGGGCAGGGTATATCGATGGCTACACCTTC; CDR3 protein: CSVKGAGYIDGYTF
D gene: .; J gene: TRBJ1-5; V gene: TRBV19; clone size: few; CDR3 DNA: TGTGCCAGTAGTATAGACAGGGCCGATCAGCCCCAGCATTTT; CDR3 protein: CASSIDRADQPQHF
D gene: .; J gene: TRBJ2-2; V gene: TRBV5-6; clone size: .; CDR3 DNA: TGTGCCAGCAGCTCTATTGAGAAGAACACCGGGGAGCTGTTTTTT; CDR3 protein: CASSSIEKNTGELFF
D gene: .; J gene: TRBJ2-7; V gene: TRBV7-8; clone size: .; CDR3 DNA: TGTGCCAGCAGCTTATTACACACCGCCTACGAGCAGTACTTC; CDR3 protein: CASSLLHTAYEQYF
D gene: .; J gene: TRBJ1-4; V gene: TRBV10-2; clone size: .; CDR3 DNA: TGCGCCAGCAGTGAGTCTGGACACATTGAAAAACTGTTTTTT; CDR3 protein: CASSESGHIEKLFF
D gene: TRBD1; J gene: TRBJ2-2; V gene: TRBV2; clone size: .; CDR3 DNA: TGTGCCAGCAGTGGGGGGACAGGGCACACCGGGGAGCTGTTTTTT; CDR3 protein: CASSGGTGHTGELFF
D gene: TRBD1; J gene: TRBJ1-6; V gene: TRBV18; clone size: .; CDR3 DNA: TGTGCCAGCTCACTAGGACAGGTTGAGAATTCACCCCTCCACTTT; CDR3 protein: CASSLGQVENSPLHF
D gene: TRBD2; J gene: TRBJ2-3; V gene: TRBV7-8; clone size: .; CDR3 DNA: TGTGCCAGCAGCTCACAGCGGGGGTACACAGATACGCAGTATTTT; CDR3 protein: CASSSQRGYTDTQYF
D gene: TRBD1; J gene: TRBJ1-5; V gene: TRBV24-1; clone size: many; CDR3 DNA: TGTGCCACCAGTGATTCACAGGGGGCTACCAATCAGCCCCAGCATTTT; CDR3 protein: CATSDSQGATNQPQHF
D gene: TRBD2; J gene: TRBJ2-7; V gene: TRBV5-1; clone size: .; CDR3 DNA: TGCGCCAGCAGCGGTAGCGGGGTAACCTACGAGCAGTACTTC; CDR3 protein: CASSGSGVTYEQYF
D gene: TRBD2; J gene: TRBJ2-2; V gene: TRBV7-2; clone size: .; CDR3 DNA: TGTGCCAGCAGACAAACCGGACTAGCGGGGGGCACCGGGGAGCTGTTTTTT; CDR3 protein: CASRQTGLAGGTGELFF
D gene: .; J gene: TRBJ1-2; V gene: TRBV30; clone size: .; CDR3 DNA: TGTGCCTGGAGTGTATCGGGGGGTAACTATGGCTACACCTTC; CDR3 protein: CAWSVSGGNYGYTF
D gene: .; J gene: TRBJ1-1; V gene: TRBV7-6; clone size: once; CDR3 DNA: TGTGCCAGCAGCTATGGTGTCGACACAACGAACACTGAAGCTTTCTTT; CDR3 protein: CASSYGVDTTNTEAFF
D gene: .; J gene: TRBJ2-1; V gene: TRBV27; clone size: .; CDR3 DNA: TGTGCCAGCAGTCTCCTAGACAGGTACAATGAGCAGTTCTTC; CDR3 protein: CASSLLDRYNEQFF
D gene: .; J gene: TRBJ1-5; V gene: TRBV7-8; clone size: .; CDR3 DNA: TGTGCCAGCAGCTTAATCGCCAACTATCAGCCCCAGCATTTT; CDR3 protein: CASSLIANYQPQHF
D gene: .; J gene: TRBJ2-7; V gene: TRBV30; clone size: few; CDR3 DNA: TGTGCCTGGGGGGGGCAGACCTACGAGCAGTACTTC; CDR3 protein: CAWGGQTYEQYF
D gene: .; J gene: TRBJ2-5; V gene: TRBV2; clone size: .; CDR3 DNA: TGTGCCAGCCAGATTAACGGACTAAGCGGGGAGACCCAGTACTTC; CDR3 protein: CASQINGLSGETQYF
D gene: .; J gene: TRBJ2-7; V gene: TRBV6-6; clone size: few; CDR3 DNA: TGTGCCAGCAGTTACACCACGGGAGAGCAGTACTTC; CDR3 protein: CASSYTTGEQYF
D gene: .; J gene: TRBJ2-2; V gene: TRBV9; clone size: .; CDR3 DNA: TGTGCCAGCAGCGTAGGCCAGTTCGCGAACACCGGGGAGCTGTTTTTT; CDR3 protein: CASSVGQFANTGELFF
D gene: .; J gene: TRBJ1-5; V gene: TRBV6-1; clone size: .; CDR3 DNA: TGTGCCAGCAGTGAAGCCGGGGGACAGCCCCAGCATTTT; CDR3 protein: CASSEAGGQPQHF
D gene: .; J gene: TRBJ1-5; V gene: TRBV6-6; clone size: .; CDR3 DNA: TGTGCCAGCAGTCTATCGTCGGGAGCAATTAATCAGCCCCAGCATTTT; CDR3 protein: CASSLSSGAINQPQHF
D gene: .; J gene: TRBJ2-4; V gene: TRBV2; clone size: .; CDR3 DNA: TGTGCCAGCAGTGATCGGGGGATACGAAACATTCAGTACTTC; CDR3 protein: CASSDRGIRNIQYF
D gene: TRBD1; J gene: TRBJ2-1; V gene: TRBV11-2; clone size: .; CDR3 DNA: TGTGCCAGCAGCCCCTGGACAGGGGGTTACAATGAGCAGTTCTTC; CDR3 protein: CASSPWTGGYNEQFF
D gene: TRBD2; J gene: TRBJ2-3; V gene: TRBV4-3; clone size: .; CDR3 DNA: TGCGCCAGCAGCCAAGATGGGGGGGGACGCACAGATACGCAGTATTTT; CDR3 protein: CASSQDGGGRTDTQYF
D gene: .; J gene: TRBJ2-2; V gene: TRBV5-6; clone size: .; CDR3 DNA: TGTGCCAGCAGCAGTCGGAGGTATAGCGCCGGGGAGCTGTTTTTT; CDR3 protein: CASSSRRYSAGELFF
D gene: TRBD1; J gene: TRBJ1-1; V gene: TRBV23-1; clone size: .; CDR3 DNA: TGCGCCAGCAGTCATTCAGGACAGGGGATTGGAACTGAAGCTTTCTTT; CDR3 protein: CASSHSGQGIGTEAFF
D gene: TRBD1; J gene: TRBJ1-6; V gene: TRBV19; clone size: .; CDR3 DNA: TGTGCCACTACTCCCGGGACAGTAGATAATTCACCCCTCCACTTT; CDR3 protein: CATTPGTVDNSPLHF
D gene: .; J gene: TRBJ1-2; V gene: TRBV6-5; clone size: .; CDR3 DNA: TGTGCCAGCAGTTACTCCGGGAGGGGCTATGGCTACACCTTC; CDR3 protein: CASSYSGRGYGYTF
D gene: .; J gene: TRBJ1-1; V gene: TRBV28; clone size: .; CDR3 DNA: TGTGCCAGCAGTGTAATGAACACTGAAGCTTTCTTT; CDR3 protein: CASSVMNTEAFF
D gene: TRBD2; J gene: TRBJ2-7; V gene: TRBV19; clone size: .; CDR3 DNA: TGTGCCAGTAAGCCGGGACTAGCGTACTACGAGCAGTACTTC; CDR3 protein: CASKPGLAYYEQYF